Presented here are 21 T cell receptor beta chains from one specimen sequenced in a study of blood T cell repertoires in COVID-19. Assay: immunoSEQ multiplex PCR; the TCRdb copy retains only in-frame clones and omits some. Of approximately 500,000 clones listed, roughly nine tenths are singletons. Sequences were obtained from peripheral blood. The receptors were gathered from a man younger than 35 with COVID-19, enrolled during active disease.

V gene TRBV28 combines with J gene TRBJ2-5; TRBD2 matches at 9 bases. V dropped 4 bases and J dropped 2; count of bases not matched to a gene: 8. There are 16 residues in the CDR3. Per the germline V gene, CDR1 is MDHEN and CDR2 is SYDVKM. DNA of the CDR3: TGTGCCAGCAGTTCACCGGGACTAGCACAACAAGAGACCCAGTACTTC. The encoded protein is CASSSPGLAQQETQYF.

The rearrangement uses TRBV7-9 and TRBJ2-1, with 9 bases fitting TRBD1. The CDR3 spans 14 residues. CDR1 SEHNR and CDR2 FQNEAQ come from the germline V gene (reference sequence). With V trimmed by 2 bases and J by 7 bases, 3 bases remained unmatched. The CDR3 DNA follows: TGTGCCAGCAGCTTAACAGGACAGGGGAATGAGCAGTTCTTC. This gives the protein CASSLTGQGNEQFF.

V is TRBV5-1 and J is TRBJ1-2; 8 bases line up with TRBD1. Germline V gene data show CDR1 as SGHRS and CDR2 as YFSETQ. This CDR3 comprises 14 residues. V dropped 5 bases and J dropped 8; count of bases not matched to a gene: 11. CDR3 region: CASSWTGQVYGYTF. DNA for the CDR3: TGCGCCAGCAGTTGGACGGGACAGGTATACGGCTACACCTTC. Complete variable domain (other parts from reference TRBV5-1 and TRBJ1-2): KAGVTQTPRYLIKTRGQQVTLSCSPISGHRSVSWYQQTPGQGLQFLFEYFSETQRNKGNFPGRFSGRQFSNSRSEMNVSTLELGDSALYLCASSWTGQVYGYTFGSGTRLTVV.

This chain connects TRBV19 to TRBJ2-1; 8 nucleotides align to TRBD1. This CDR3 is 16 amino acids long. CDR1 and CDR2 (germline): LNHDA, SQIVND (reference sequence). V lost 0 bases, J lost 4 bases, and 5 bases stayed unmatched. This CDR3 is CASSIDQGAVYNEQFF. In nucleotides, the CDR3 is TGTGCCAGTAGTATAGATCAGGGGGCGGTATACAATGAGCAGTTCTTC.

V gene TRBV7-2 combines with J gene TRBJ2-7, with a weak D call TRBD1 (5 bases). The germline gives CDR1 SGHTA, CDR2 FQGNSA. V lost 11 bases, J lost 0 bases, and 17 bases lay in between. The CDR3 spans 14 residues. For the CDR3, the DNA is TGTGCCGGGGCCGAGCAGGCGTACTCCTACGAGCAGTACTTC. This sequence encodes CAGAEQAYSYEQYF. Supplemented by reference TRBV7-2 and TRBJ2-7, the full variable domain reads GAGVSQSPSNKVTEKGKDVELRCDPISGHTALYWYRQSLGQGLEFLIYFQGNSAPDKSGLPSDRFSAERTGGSVSTLTIQRTQQEDSAVYLCAGAEQAYSYEQYFGPGTRLTVT.

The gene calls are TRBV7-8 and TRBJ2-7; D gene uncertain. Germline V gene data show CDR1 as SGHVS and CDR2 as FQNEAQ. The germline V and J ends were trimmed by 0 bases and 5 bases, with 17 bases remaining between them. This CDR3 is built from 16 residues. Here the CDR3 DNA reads TGTGCCAGCAGCTTAGCGCTGAAACCGAGTCATGACGAGCAGTACTTC. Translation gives CASSLALKPSHDEQYF.

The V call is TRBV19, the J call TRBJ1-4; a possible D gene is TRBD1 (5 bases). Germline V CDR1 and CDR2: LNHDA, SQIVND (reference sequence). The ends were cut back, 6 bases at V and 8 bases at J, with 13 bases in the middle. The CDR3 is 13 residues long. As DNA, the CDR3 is TGTGCCAGTAGGGGGCAGGGAGGGGAAAAACTGTTTTTT. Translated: CASRGQGGEKLFF. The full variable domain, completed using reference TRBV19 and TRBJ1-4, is DGGITQSPKYLFRKEGQNVTLSCEQNLNHDAMYWYRQDPGQGLRLIYYSQIVNDFQKGDIAEGYSVSREKKESFPLTVTSAQKNPTAFYLCASRGQGGEKLFFGSGTQLSVL.

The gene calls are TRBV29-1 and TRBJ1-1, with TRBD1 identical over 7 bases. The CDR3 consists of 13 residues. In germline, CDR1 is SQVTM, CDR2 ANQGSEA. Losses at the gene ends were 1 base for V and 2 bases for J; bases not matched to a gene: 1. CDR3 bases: TGCAGCGTTGAAGGACAGGGCAACACTGAAGCTTTCTTT. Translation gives CSVEGQGNTEAFF.

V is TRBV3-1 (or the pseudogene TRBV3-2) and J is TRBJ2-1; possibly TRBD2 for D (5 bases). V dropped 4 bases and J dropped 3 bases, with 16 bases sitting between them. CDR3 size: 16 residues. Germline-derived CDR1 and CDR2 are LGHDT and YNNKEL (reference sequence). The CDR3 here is CASSPHRGVGYNEQFF. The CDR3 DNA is TGTGCCAGCAGCCCCCACCGGGGAGTGGGCTACAATGAGCAGTTCTTC.

CDR3 in amino acids: CASSPQATNTIYF. The CDR3 coding sequence is TGTGCCAGCAGCCCACAGGCTACTAACACCATATATTTT. The V call is TRBV7-9, the J call TRBJ1-3, with D possibly TRBD1 on 5 matching bases. The CDR3 contains 13 residues. Germline V CDR1 and CDR2: SEHNR, FQNEAQ (reference sequence). Trimming cost V 5 bases and J 7 bases, with 12 bases left between them.

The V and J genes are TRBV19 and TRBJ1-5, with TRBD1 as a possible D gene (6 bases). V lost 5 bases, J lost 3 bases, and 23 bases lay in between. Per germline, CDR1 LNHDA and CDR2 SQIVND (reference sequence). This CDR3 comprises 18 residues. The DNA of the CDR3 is TGTGCCAGTAGTCCCCACCCTACAGGGAACCCCCTCAATCAGCCCCAGCATTTT. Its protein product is CASSPHPTGNPLNQPQHF.

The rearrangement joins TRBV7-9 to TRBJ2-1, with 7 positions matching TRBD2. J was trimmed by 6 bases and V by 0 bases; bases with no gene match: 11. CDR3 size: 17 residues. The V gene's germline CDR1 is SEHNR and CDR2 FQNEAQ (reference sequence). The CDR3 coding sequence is TGTGCCAGCAGCTTAGCCTCCCGACTAGCTCCAGCCAATGAGCAGTTCTTC. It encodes CASSLASRLAPANEQFF.

The DNA for the CDR3 is TGTGCCAGCAGACTTTATAGCGGGAGCGATACCGGGGAGCTGTTTTTT. Translating it yields CASRLYSGSDTGELFF. The chain uses TRBV6-6 and TRBJ2-2; 9 bases are a match to TRBD2. Germline V gene data show CDR1 as MNHNY and CDR2 as SVGAGI (reference sequence). Losses at the gene ends were 6 bases for V and 5 bases for J; bases not matched to a gene: 10. CDR3 length: 16 residues.

The CDR3 DNA reads as TGTGCCAGCAGCCTCGGACAGGGGGAAGGTAACACTGAAGCTTTCTTT. It translates to CASSLGQGEGNTEAFF. The chain links TRBV7-2 to TRBJ1-1; TRBD1 aligns across 10 bases. CDR1 is SGHTA and CDR2 is FQGNSA in the germline V gene. The junction had 8 bases not matched to a gene; V was cut back by 5 bases and J by 2 bases. The CDR3 sequence is 16 residues long.

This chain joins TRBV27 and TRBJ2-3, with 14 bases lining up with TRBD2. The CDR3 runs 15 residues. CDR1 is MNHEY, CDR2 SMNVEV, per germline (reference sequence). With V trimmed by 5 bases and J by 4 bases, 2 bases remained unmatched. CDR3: CASSGTSGRSDTQYF. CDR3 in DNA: TGTGCCAGCAGTGGGACTAGCGGGAGATCAGATACGCAGTATTTT.

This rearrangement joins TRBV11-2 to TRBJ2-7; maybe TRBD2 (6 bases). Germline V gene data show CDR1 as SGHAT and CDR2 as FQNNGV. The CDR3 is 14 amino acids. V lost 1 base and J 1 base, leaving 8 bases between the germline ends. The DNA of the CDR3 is TGTGCCAGCAGCTTAGGGGCGGGGTCCTACGAGCAGTACTTC. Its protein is CASSLGAGSYEQYF.

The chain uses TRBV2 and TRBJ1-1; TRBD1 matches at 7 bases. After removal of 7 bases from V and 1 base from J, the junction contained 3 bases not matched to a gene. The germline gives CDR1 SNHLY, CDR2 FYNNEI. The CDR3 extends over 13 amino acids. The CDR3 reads CASIWTGNTEAFF. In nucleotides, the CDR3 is TGTGCCAGCATCTGGACAGGGAACACTGAAGCTTTCTTT.

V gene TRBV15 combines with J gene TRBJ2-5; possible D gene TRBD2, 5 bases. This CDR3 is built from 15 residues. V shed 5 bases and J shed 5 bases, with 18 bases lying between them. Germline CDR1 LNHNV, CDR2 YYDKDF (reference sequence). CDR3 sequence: CATSQRPTGIETQYF. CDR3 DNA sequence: TGTGCCACCAGCCAAAGGCCCACGGGGATCGAGACCCAGTACTTC.

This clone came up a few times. CDR3 DNA: TGTGCCAGCAGCTCGGACAGGGGCGACTATTGGAATCAGCCCCAGCATTTT. As protein: CASSSDRGDYWNQPQHF. V usage is TRBV7-9 and J usage is TRBJ1-5, with 9 bases fitting TRBD1. Germline values: CDR1 SEHNR, CDR2 FQNEAQ (reference sequence). The CDR3 runs to 17 residues. Trimming took 4 bases from V and 4 from J; bases not matched to a gene: 11.

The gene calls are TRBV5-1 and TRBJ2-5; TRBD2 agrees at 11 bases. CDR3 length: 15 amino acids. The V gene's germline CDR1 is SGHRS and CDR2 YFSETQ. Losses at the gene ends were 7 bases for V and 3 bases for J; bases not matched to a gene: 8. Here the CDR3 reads CASSTTSGSKETQYF. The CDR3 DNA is TGCGCCAGCTCCACCACTAGCGGGAGTAAAGAGACCCAGTACTTC.

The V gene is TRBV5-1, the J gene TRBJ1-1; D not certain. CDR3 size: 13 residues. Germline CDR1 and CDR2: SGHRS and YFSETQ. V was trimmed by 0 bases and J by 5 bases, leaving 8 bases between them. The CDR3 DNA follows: TGCGCCAGCAGCTTGGAACTGATGACTGAAGCTTTCTTT. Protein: CASSLELMTEAFF.